This TCR beta chain was documented in a study of human T cells and chemical hapten exposure. Study summary: Patch tests put 0.01% DPC on the upper back, and the results were checked at 6 days. Points from the study as a whole: No alteration of TCRs above 1 in 1000 frequency was seen with DPC sensitization.

About this clonotype: Its target is unknown.

Germline values: CDR1 SGHNT, CDR2 YYREEE (reference sequence). Trimming pared 4 bases from V and 2 bases from J, leaving 17 bases between. The CDR3 is 16 amino acids. The time point was: patch test 3, about 24 weeks after DPC sensitization. The treatment denotes: therapeutic diphenylcyclopropenone sensitization with weekly scalp DPC. In the authors' methods: Per-sample TCR counts ranged from about 23,224 to 750,000, median about 98,000. TCRdb re-called the RACE reads with MiXCR, one entry per CDR3 protein. What appears here as the V and J calls and clone size reflects TCRdb's work, not the paper's. This table has over 55,000 distinct CDR3 sequences, 11% appearing once.

The chain joins TRBV5-4 to TRBJ2-3; D might be TRBD1 (6 bases). The material was whole blood, obtained in connection with sensitization to the hapten diphenylcyclopropenone (DPC). The clonotype comes from a woman between 50 and 59 years old with alopecia areata. Some clones in this sample may be carry-over from other donors' samples. The CDR3 sequence: CASSPPTGSHTDTQYF. CDR3 sequence (DNA): TGTGCCAGCAGCCCCCCGACAGGCTCCCACACAGATACGCAGTATTTT.